The 20 T cell receptor beta chains presented below share a single source sample, sequenced in a study of blood T cell repertoires in COVID-19. TCRdb keeps only in-frame clones here, not all; method: immunoSEQ multiplex PCR. This table holds 150,000 to 200,000 clones, around nine tenths found once. Material for sequencing was peripheral blood. All receptors come from a man between 50 and 59 years old with acute or convalescent COVID-19.

The rearrangement uses TRBV9 and TRBJ2-5, with a weak D call TRBD2 (6 bases). This CDR3 comprises 13 residues. V was clipped by 2 bases and J by 4 bases, with 9 bases between them. Germline CDR1 SGDLS, CDR2 YYNGEE. CDR3 nucleotides: TGTGCCAGCAGCGTGACAGCGGGAGAGACCCAGTACTTC. This codes for CASSVTAGETQYF.

This rearrangement joins TRBV2 to TRBJ2-1; 10 nucleotides agree with TRBD2. The germline CDR1 and CDR2 sequences are SNHLY and FYNNEI. Unmatched junction bases numbered 9, after V lost 6 bases and J lost 4 bases. CDR3 length: 16 residues. CDR3 sequence (DNA): TGTGCCAGCAGCCGCAATCTAGCGGGGGCATACAATGAGCAGTTCTTC. Its translation is CASSRNLAGAYNEQFF.

The chain recombines TRBV27 with TRBJ1-6; D is perhaps TRBD1 (5 bases). The CDR3 runs to 16 residues. V was cut by 2 bases and J by 5 bases, with 13 bases left in between. In germline, CDR1 is MNHEY, CDR2 SMNVEV (reference sequence). The CDR3 loop reads CASSLRTPGDNSPLHF. The CDR3 region has the DNA TGTGCCAGCAGTTTAAGGACTCCGGGGGATAATTCACCCCTCCACTTT.

The V gene is TRBV27, the J gene TRBJ1-4; D is perhaps TRBD1 (6 bases). This CDR3 is built from 15 residues. V dropped 5 bases and J dropped 7 bases, with 17 bases sitting between them. CDR1 and CDR2 (germline): MNHEY, SMNVEV (reference sequence). The CDR3 DNA reads TGTGCCAGCAGTCCGAAAGCGTCAGGGGTTGAAAAACTGTTTTTT. Amino acid sequence: CASSPKASGVEKLFF.

The rearrangement uses TRBV10-2 and TRBJ2-1, with D maybe TRBD2 (6 bases). The V gene lost 8 bases and the J gene lost 7 bases, with 15 bases spanning the gap. The germline gives CDR1 WSHSY, CDR2 SAAADI. The CDR3 extends over 13 amino acids. The CDR3, as DNA: TGCGCCAGCGGGAGGAGGGCTGAAAATGAGCAGTTCTTC. Its protein is CASGRRAENEQFF.

The chain couples TRBV27 to TRBJ1-6, with a weak D call TRBD1 (5 bases). Germline V gene lookup returns CDR1 MNHEY and CDR2 SMNVEV (reference sequence). The CDR3 is made up of 15 amino acids. The V end lost 5 bases, the J end lost 7 bases, and 15 bases lay between the germline ends. The DNA for the CDR3 is TGTGCCAGCAGTGTGTCTTTCAGGGCGAATTCACCCCTCCACTTT. Its protein product is CASSVSFRANSPLHF.

In its sample, this clone was seen once. V usage is TRBV5-4 and J usage is TRBJ1-3; a possible D gene is TRBD1 (5 bases). The CDR3 is made up of 15 amino acids. Germline V lookup: CDR1 SGHNT, CDR2 YYREEE (reference sequence). The V end was cut by 0 bases, the J end by 0 bases, with 7 bases between. CDR3 sequence: CASSLGGPSGNTIYF. CDR3 bases: TGTGCCAGCAGCTTGGGGGGCCCCTCTGGAAACACCATATATTTT.

The chain is built from TRBV4-1 and TRBJ1-4; no definite D call. Germline V gene data show CDR1 as MGHRA and CDR2 as YSYEKL. This CDR3 comprises 15 residues. V lost 1 base and J 5 bases, leaving 11 bases between the germline ends. The chain's CDR3 is CASSQVEQINEKLFF. The CDR3 coding sequence is TGCGCCAGCAGCCAAGTGGAACAGATAAATGAAAAACTGTTTTTT.

The CDR3, as DNA: TGTGCCAGCAGACCCGGACTAGCGGGAAATGAGCAGTTCTTC. Its protein product is CASRPGLAGNEQFF. The chain is built from TRBV27 and TRBJ2-1, with 12 bases matching TRBD2. The CDR3 runs 14 residues. Germline trimming cut 6 bases from V and 7 bases from J; bases unmatched to any gene: 4. Germline-derived CDR1 and CDR2 are MNHEY and SMNVEV (reference sequence).

This rearrangement joins TRBV4-1 to TRBJ1-1, with TRBD1 matching 9 bases. The CDR3 contains 14 residues. V gave up 3 bases and J gave up 6 bases; unmatched junction bases: 5. Germline V gives CDR1 MGHRA, CDR2 YSYEKL. CDR3 protein: CASSQGTGWPEAFF. The CDR3 coding sequence is TGCGCCAGCAGCCAGGGGACAGGGTGGCCTGAAGCTTTCTTT.

The rearrangement joins TRBV28 to TRBJ2-1; D may be TRBD2 (6 bases). Germline CDR1 reads MDHEN; CDR2 reads SYDVKM. The CDR3 totals 16 residues. Trimming removed 3 bases at V and 0 bases at J, with 12 bases between. The CDR3 reads CASSLLLASSYNEQFF. CDR3 in DNA: TGTGCCAGCAGTTTGCTTCTAGCGAGCTCCTACAATGAGCAGTTCTTC.

The chain links TRBV18 to TRBJ2-3; tentative D call: TRBD2 (6 bases). V was cut by 7 bases and J by 3 bases, with 11 bases left in between. CDR3 length equals 13 residues. Germline CDR1 reads KGHSH; CDR2 reads LQKENI. The CDR3 region is CASFGTLTDTQYF. Here the CDR3 DNA reads TGTGCCAGCTTTGGGACTTTAACAGATACGCAGTATTTT.

This rearrangement joins TRBV28 to TRBJ2-5, with 10 bases matching TRBD2. CDR1 and CDR2 from the germline V gene are MDHEN and SYDVKM. CDR3 size: 14 residues. V was pared by 6 bases and J by 5 bases, with 6 bases of the junction left unmatched. The CDR3 DNA reads TGTGCCAGCAGGCCTAGCGGGAGTTTCGAGACCCAGTACTTC. It specifies CASRPSGSFETQYF.

J is TRBJ2-1 and V is TRBV6-4, with D tentatively TRBD2 (5 bases). This CDR3 is built from 15 residues. Trimming left V 2 bases short and J 8 bases short, with 16 bases between. Germline values: CDR1 MRHNA, CDR2 SNTAGT. The CDR3 loop reads CASSDKDWSVDEQFF. CDR3 bases: TGTGCCAGCAGTGACAAGGACTGGTCAGTTGATGAGCAGTTCTTC.

This chain joins TRBV6-1 and TRBJ2-3; D gene uncertain. Germline V gene data show CDR1 as MNHNS and CDR2 as SASEGT. The V end lost 4 bases, the J end lost 2 bases, and 19 bases lay between the germline ends. The CDR3 contains 17 residues. The CDR3 DNA sequence: TGTGCCAGCAGTGCCGGTGGGCCCCCCTATTACACAGATACGCAGTATTTT. Its protein is CASSAGGPPYYTDTQYF.

The chain uses TRBV12-3 or TRBV12-4 and TRBJ1-1; D call uncertain. This CDR3 spans 13 amino acids. The V and J ends lost 3 bases and 7 bases respectively, with 12 bases between them. The CDR3 sequence: CASSFWPAIEAFF. The CDR3 DNA reads as TGTGCCAGCAGTTTTTGGCCAGCGATTGAAGCTTTCTTT.

CDR3 bases: TGTGCCAGCAGCTTCCCGACAGACTACGAGCAGTACGTC. Encoded protein: CASSFPTDYEQYV. The chain is built from TRBV11-2 and TRBJ2-7; D is possibly TRBD1 (5 bases). The germline V gene encodes CDR1 SGHAT and CDR2 FQNNGV. The CDR3 extends over 13 amino acids. Trimming took 3 bases from V and 3 from J, leaving 9 bases between them.

V is TRBV28 and J is TRBJ1-5; D uncertain. Germline lookup yields CDR1 MDHEN and CDR2 SYDVKM. This CDR3 region has 11 residues. V was cut by 5 bases and J by 5 bases, with 4 bases left in between. DNA of the CDR3: TGTGCCAGCAGTCCCGATCAGCCCCAGCATTTT. This codes for CASSPDQPQHF.

This clone appeared a single time. V usage is TRBV15 and J usage is TRBJ2-3; 8 bases fit TRBD2. V shed 0 bases and J 9 bases; nucleotides not matched to a gene: 17. The CDR3 totals 18 residues. The germline V gene has CDR1 LNHNV and CDR2 YYDKDF (reference sequence). The CDR3 sequence: CATSRETIPLAGRETQYF. The CDR3 nucleotides read TGTGCCACCAGCAGAGAGACTATACCGCTAGCGGGTCGAGAAACGCAGTATTTT.

The rearrangement joins TRBV28 to TRBJ1-2, with D maybe TRBD1 (6 bases). Trimming cost V 7 bases and J 0 bases, with 15 bases left between them. The length of the CDR3 is 15 residues. The germline V gene has CDR1 MDHEN and CDR2 SYDVKM. CDR3 amino acids: CASKSRAGANYGYTF. DNA of the CDR3: TGTGCCAGCAAAAGTCGGGCAGGGGCTAACTATGGCTACACCTTC.